These T cell receptor beta chains were read from a single sample in a study of control samples from healthy donors and cancer patients. Repertoires were generated with immunoSEQ multiplex PCR, while TCRdb's copy carries only in-frame clones and drops some. This sample has some 3,000 clones, with approximately 80% found just once. Input material: formalin-fixed, paraffin-embedded tissue. These receptor sequences come from a male donor with melanoma. Both conserved end residues are part of each CDR3. Size values are once, few and many counts, or a class for expanded clones, and some rows have none.

TRBJ1-3 TRBV7-2 NA CASSLEDRGNTIYF
TRBJ1-1 TRBV6-1 NA CASSEETGSGAFF
TRBJ2-3 TRBV2 NA CASSDVGTDTQYF
TRBJ2-1 TRBV5-1 NA CASKGPGGNEQFF
TRBJ2-5 TRBV7-8 NA CASSLRGQGNEETQYF
TRBJ2-7 TRBV5-5 few CASSLAWQHSYEQYF
TRBJ2-1 TRBV27 few CASSLAGVYNEQFF
TRBJ1-1 TRBV6-6 NA CASSFLLGGGAFF
TRBJ2-1 TRBV3-1/TRBV3-2 once CASTGNNNEQFF
TRBJ2-1 TRBV14 NA CASRGNNEQFF
TRBJ2-7 TRBV18 few CASSLLPDRVPYEQYF
TRBJ1-1 TRBV11-2 NA CASSLTPGQNTEAFF
TRBJ2-1 TRBV7-9 NA CASTTKGPHPNEQFF
TRBJ1-4 TRBV29-1 NA CSVVGGEHEKLFF
TRBJ1-1 TRBV6-5 few CASSYSRAGAGTEAFF
TRBJ1-1 TRBV7-3 NA CASSPQGNTEAFF
TRBJ1-2 TRBV18 NA CASSTTGNYGYTF
TRBJ2-1 TRBV11-2 NA CASSLVGRDNEQFF
TRBJ1-2 TRBV29-1 NA CSVETFRVGDYGYTF
TRBJ2-2 TRBV11-2 NA CASSSRAGGLYTGELFF
TRBJ2-1 TRBV7-9 few CASTRSGNEQFF
TRBJ2-7 TRBV29-1 NA CSVTSGGWDEQYF